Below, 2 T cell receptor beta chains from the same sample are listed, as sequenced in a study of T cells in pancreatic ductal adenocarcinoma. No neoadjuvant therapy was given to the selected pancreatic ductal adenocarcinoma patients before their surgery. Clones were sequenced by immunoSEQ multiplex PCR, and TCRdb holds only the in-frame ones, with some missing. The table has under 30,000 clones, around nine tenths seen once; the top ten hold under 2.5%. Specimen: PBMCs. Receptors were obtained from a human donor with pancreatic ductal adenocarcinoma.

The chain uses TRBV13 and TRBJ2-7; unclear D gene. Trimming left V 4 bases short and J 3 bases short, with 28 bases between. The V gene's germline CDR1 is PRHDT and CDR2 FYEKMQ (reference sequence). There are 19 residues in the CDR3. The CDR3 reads CASSSTLKGGDFVNYEQYF. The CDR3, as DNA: TGTGCCAGCAGCTCCACCTTGAAGGGCGGAGACTTCGTAAACTACGAGCAGTACTTC.

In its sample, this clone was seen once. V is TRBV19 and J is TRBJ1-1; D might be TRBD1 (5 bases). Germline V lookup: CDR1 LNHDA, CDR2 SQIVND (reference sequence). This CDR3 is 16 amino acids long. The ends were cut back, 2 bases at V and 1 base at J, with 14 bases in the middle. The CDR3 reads CASSIRGGYPNTEAFF. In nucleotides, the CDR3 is TGTGCCAGTAGTATACGTGGGGGGTACCCGAACACTGAAGCTTTCTTT.